The 31 T cell receptor beta chains below were found in one sample sequenced in a study of shared T cell receptors in the human thymus. Assay used: immunoSEQ multiplex PCR; TCRdb lists only in-frame clones, some missing. This sample yields over 650,000 clones, of which over 75% are seen a single time; roughly 0.0089% belongs to the top ten. Separately, the same data were catalogued under a study of human thymus T cells.

The sequenced material came from thymocytes. These receptors were taken from a boy younger than two with a congenital heart defect.

The V gene is TRBV27, the J gene TRBJ2-7; 9 bases fit TRBD1. This CDR3 contains 16 residues. In germline, CDR1 is MNHEY, CDR2 SMNVEV (reference sequence). The J segment lost 0 bases and the V segment lost 4 bases, leaving 7 bases of the junction unmatched. The CDR3 DNA is TGTGCCAGCAGTTCCTGGGACAGGGCGGGCTCCTACGAGCAGTACTTC. It yields the protein CASSSWDRAGSYEQYF.

This clone showed up just once. The chain employs TRBV25-1 and TRBJ1-2; tentative D call: TRBD1 (6 bases). The CDR3 sequence is 14 residues long. V was shortened by 2 bases and J by 5 bases, with 12 bases between the two germline ends. CDR1 is MGHDK and CDR2 is SYGVNS in the germline V gene. As DNA, the CDR3 is TGTGCCAGCAGTGAACTCAGGGGTGGGTATGGCTACACCTTC. Its translation is CASSELRGGYGYTF.

The rearrangement links TRBV14 to TRBJ1-2, with 8 bases aligning to TRBD1. The CDR3 sequence is 15 residues long. CDR1 and CDR2 (germline): SGHDN, FVKESK. After removal of 4 bases from V and 4 bases from J, the junction contained 8 bases not matched to a gene. The CDR3 protein is CASSRQDRDSYGYTF. The CDR3 DNA sequence: TGTGCCAGCAGCCGACAGGACAGGGATTCCTATGGCTACACCTTC.

The chain combines TRBV7-2 with TRBJ1-5; no firm D call. The CDR3 contains 13 residues. Germline V CDR1 and CDR2: SGHTA, FQGNSA. V gave up 5 bases and J gave up 6 bases, with 11 bases separating them. The CDR3: CASSKIGGQPQHF. The DNA for the CDR3 is TGTGCCAGCAGCAAGATTGGAGGTCAGCCCCAGCATTTT. The variable domain in full, with the rest retrieved from reference TRBV7-2 and TRBJ1-5, is GAGVSQSPSNKVTEKGKDVELRCDPISGHTALYWYRQSLGQGLEFLIYFQGNSAPDKSGLPSDRFSAERTGGSVSTLTIQRTQQEDSAVYLCASSKIGGQPQHFGDGTRLSIL.

The CDR3, as DNA: TGCGCCAGCAGCCAAGATCGGAGAGACAGGGGGATTTCTGGAGAGCAGTACTTC. This gives the protein CASSQDRRDRGISGEQYF. This rearrangement joins TRBV4-1 to TRBJ2-7, with 9 bases identical to TRBD1. Per the germline V gene, CDR1 is MGHRA and CDR2 is YSYEKL. The CDR3 has 18 residues. J lost 7 bases, V lost 0 bases, and 16 bases had no gene match.

The chain uses TRBV6-5 and TRBJ2-2; D is unresolved. The CDR3 sequence is 15 residues long. The V end lost 3 bases, the J end lost 3 bases, and 11 bases lay between the germline ends. The V gene's germline CDR1 is MNHEY and CDR2 SVGAGI. Written as DNA, the CDR3 is TGTGCCAGCAGTTATGTGGGCTTGGACACCGGGGAGCTGTTTTTT. Translating gives CASSYVGLDTGELFF.

The chain is built from TRBV29-1 and TRBJ2-7; 14 bases line up with TRBD2. Trimming at V came to 6 bases and at J to 5 bases, leaving 15 bases not matched to a gene. Germline lookup yields CDR1 SQVTM and CDR2 ANQGSEA. The CDR3 is 17 amino acids. The CDR3 region has the DNA TGCAGCGTGACCCCACCTCGGACTAGCGGGAGGCTTCACGAGCAGTACTTC. This codes for CSVTPPRTSGRLHEQYF.

The J gene is TRBJ2-1, the V gene TRBV4-3; TRBD1 is a possible D gene (5 bases). This CDR3 region has 15 residues. Germline CDR1 reads LGHNA; CDR2 reads YSLEER. Trimming stripped 2 bases from V and 3 bases from J, with 11 bases between. The CDR3 loop is CASSQYRTFYNEQFF. CDR3 DNA sequence: TGCGCCAGCAGCCAATATCGGACATTCTACAATGAGCAGTTCTTC.

A word on this clone: Within the sample, other DNA sequences also encode this same CDR3. This chain uses TRBV5-6 with TRBJ2-7; perhaps TRBD2 as D (6 bases). CDR1 and CDR2 (germline): SGHDT, YYEEEE. Deletions cut 4 bases from V and 2 bases from J, with 7 bases between. This CDR3 comprises 12 residues. CDR3 nucleotide sequence: TGTGCCAGCAGCCGGGGGACCTACGAGCAGTACTTC. Residues: CASSRGTYEQYF. The full variable domain, rest sourced from reference TRBV5-6 and TRBJ2-7, is DAGVTQSPTHLIKTRGQQVTLRCSPKSGHDTVSWYQQALGQGPQFIFQYYEEEERQRGNFPDRFSGHQFPNYSSELNVNALLLGDSALYLCASSRGTYEQYFGPGTRLTVT.

The rearrangement links TRBV11-2 to TRBJ1-1, with a tentative D call TRBD1 (5 bases). Germline lookup yields CDR1 SGHAT and CDR2 FQNNGV. This CDR3 has 14 residues. Trimming left V 6 bases short and J 1 base short, with 12 bases between. The CDR3 loop is CASRGGEKNTEAFF. CDR3 bases: TGTGCCAGCAGGGGGGGAGAAAAGAACACTGAAGCTTTCTTT.

The chain recombines TRBV6-1 with TRBJ1-2; D may be TRBD1 (6 bases). Looked up from germline, CDR1 is MNHNS and CDR2 is SASEGT. V lost 3 bases and J lost 8, with 10 bases in between. The CDR3 has 12 amino acids. CDR3 residues: CASSDGTKGYTF. The CDR3 nucleotides are TGTGCCAGCAGTGACGGGACAAAAGGCTACACCTTC.

As concerns this clone: At one end, the junction sequence differs from germline, possibly due to a read error. This CDR3 is also generated by other DNA sequences in the sample. The gene calls are TRBV30 and TRBJ1-6, with no clear D. Per the germline V gene, CDR1 is GTSNPN and CDR2 is SVGIG (reference sequence). The CDR3 is made up of 13 amino acids. In DNA, the CDR3 is TGTGCCTGGGGAGATAGGTCCAATTCCCCCCTCCACTTT. Encoded protein: CAWGDRSNSPLHF.

The gene calls are TRBV18 and TRBJ2-1; no definite D call. CDR1 KGHSH and CDR2 LQKENI come from the germline V gene. V dropped 2 bases and J dropped 8 bases, with 10 bases sitting between them. The CDR3 contains 13 residues. The CDR3 DNA is TGTGCCAGCTCACCATCCGAATCGGATGAGCAGTTCTTC. Translation gives CASSPSESDEQFF. The full variable domain, in which reference TRBV18 and TRBJ2-1 provide the parts outside the CDR3, is NAGVMQNPRHLVRRRGQEARLRCSPMKGHSHVYWYRQLPEEGLKFMVYLQKENIIDESGMPKERFSAEFPKEGPSILRIQQVVRGDSAAYFCASSPSESDEQFFGPGTRLTVL.

The rearrangement uses TRBV4-2 and TRBJ2-7, with D possibly TRBD2 on 5 matching bases. The CDR3 sequence is 13 residues long. Trimming left V 5 bases short and J 6 bases short, with 14 bases between. Germline CDR1 LGHNA, CDR2 YNFKEQ. CDR3 nucleotides: TGTGCCAGCAGCTCTCTTAAAGGGAGCGAGCAGTACTTC. Residues: CASSSLKGSEQYF.

CDR3 nucleotides: TGTGCCACCAGCGGCGGGGCAATAGAGGAGAACTATGGCTACACCTTC. Translation gives CATSGGAIEENYGYTF. This sequence joins TRBV15 and TRBJ1-2, with D possibly being TRBD1 (5 bases). Germline loops: CDR1 LNHNV, CDR2 YYDKDF (reference sequence). The CDR3 runs 16 residues. Trimming took 5 bases from V and 2 from J, leaving 18 bases between them.

The chain links TRBV9 to TRBJ2-7; 12 bases are a match to TRBD2. The CDR3 has 18 residues. CDR1 is SGDLS, CDR2 YYNGEE, per germline. V was pared by 0 bases and J by 4 bases, with 11 bases of the junction left unmatched. The chain's CDR3 is CASSVGASGRGVPYEQYF. CDR3 sequence (DNA): TGTGCCAGCAGCGTAGGGGCTAGCGGGAGGGGAGTGCCTTACGAGCAGTACTTC.

The V gene is TRBV5-1, the J gene TRBJ1-5; D unresolved. This CDR3 comprises 13 residues. V lost 0 bases to trimming and J lost 5 bases, with 6 bases between them. CDR1 and CDR2 (germline): SGHRS, YFSETQ. CDR3 protein: CASSLDGYQPQHF. The CDR3 DNA is TGCGCCAGCAGCTTGGACGGGTATCAGCCCCAGCATTTT. Variable domain in full (rest from reference TRBV5-1 and TRBJ1-5): KAGVTQTPRYLIKTRGQQVTLSCSPISGHRSVSWYQQTPGQGLQFLFEYFSETQRNKGNFPGRFSGRQFSNSRSEMNVSTLELGDSALYLCASSLDGYQPQHFGDGTRLSIL.

In its sample, this clone was seen once. This chain connects TRBV7-2 to TRBJ2-7; possible D gene TRBD2, 5 bases. V lost 1 base and J lost 7, with 17 bases in between. The CDR3 totals 15 residues. Germline CDR1 is SGHTA and CDR2 is FQGNSA. CDR3 amino acids: CASSLVCANEREQYF. In DNA form, the CDR3 reads TGTGCCAGCAGCTTAGTTTGCGCCAATGAGCGGGAGCAGTACTTC.

This rearrangement joins TRBV9 to TRBJ2-1, with D possibly matching TRBD1 (6 bases). Trimming took 0 bases from V and 0 from J, leaving 13 bases between them. This CDR3 has 17 residues. Germline lookup yields CDR1 SGDLS and CDR2 YYNGEE. CDR3 amino acids: CASSVGWRTASYNEQFF. CDR3 bases: TGTGCCAGCAGCGTAGGGTGGAGGACAGCCTCCTACAATGAGCAGTTCTTC. Drawing the rest from reference TRBV9 and TRBJ2-1, the complete variable domain is DSGVTQTPKHLITATGQRVTLRCSPRSGDLSVYWYQQSLDQGLQFLIQYYNGEERAKGNILERFSAQQFPDLHSELNLSSLELGDSALYFCASSVGWRTASYNEQFFGPGTRLTVL.

This sequence joins TRBV27 and TRBJ1-4; possibly TRBD1 for D (6 bases). CDR3 length: 17 residues. Per germline, CDR1 MNHEY and CDR2 SMNVEV (reference sequence). The germline V and J ends were trimmed by 3 bases and 0 bases, with 14 bases remaining between them. CDR3 nucleotide sequence: TGTGCCAGCAGTTTTTCAAGGGGGGGGGCAACTAATGAAAAACTGTTTTTT. This sequence encodes CASSFSRGGATNEKLFF.

The chain links TRBV5-8 to TRBJ1-2, with D possibly matching TRBD1 (6 bases). Germline CDR1 and CDR2: SGHTS and YDEGEE. Trimming shortened V by 1 base and J by 3 bases, and 10 bases separated the two germline ends. This CDR3 region has 14 residues. The CDR3 DNA sequence: TGTGCCAGCAGCTTGCGGGGGGCTGACTATGGCTACACCTTC. This gives the protein CASSLRGADYGYTF.

The V and J genes are TRBV30 and TRBJ2-1, with no clear D. The CDR3 has 15 amino acids. V was cut by 3 bases and J by 6 bases, with 18 bases left in between. The germline gives CDR1 GTSNPN, CDR2 SVGIG (reference sequence). The CDR3 region has the DNA TGTGCCTGGAGGGTAGAACTTTCGGGTGCCAATGAGCAGTTCTTC. Its protein product is CAWRVELSGANEQFF.

J is TRBJ1-5 and V is TRBV4-3; TRBD1 might be the D (5 bases). The V end lost 0 bases, the J end lost 4 bases, and 10 bases lay between the germline ends. The CDR3 consists of 15 residues. Per the germline V gene, CDR1 is LGHNA and CDR2 is YSLEER. CDR3 amino acids: CASSQEGGGNQPQHF. CDR3 DNA: TGCGCCAGCAGCCAAGAGGGTGGGGGGAATCAGCCCCAGCATTTT.

The V call is TRBV19, the J call TRBJ1-5, with a tentative D call TRBD1 (5 bases). Germline-derived CDR1 and CDR2 are LNHDA and SQIVND (reference sequence). The CDR3 sequence is 16 residues long. Deletions cut 5 bases from V and 0 bases from J, with 14 bases between. The CDR3 loop reads CASSAPEGYSNQPQHF. The DNA for the CDR3 is TGTGCCAGTAGTGCCCCGGAGGGGTATAGCAATCAGCCCCAGCATTTT.

V usage is TRBV7-2 and J usage is TRBJ2-1; TRBD1 aligns across 7 bases. There are 13 residues in the CDR3. Germline assignment: CDR1 SGHTA and CDR2 FQGNSA. V trimming: 2 bases; J trimming: 8 bases; junction bases outside the gene matches: 3. The CDR3 protein is CASSLPTGHEQFF. CDR3 nucleotides: TGTGCCAGCAGCTTACCGACAGGGCATGAGCAGTTCTTC.

This clone has only one observation. This chain links TRBV5-1 with TRBJ2-7, with D maybe TRBD1 (5 bases). From germline, CDR1 is SGHRS and CDR2 YFSETQ. The ends were cut back, 0 bases at V and 1 base at J, with 11 bases in the middle. The CDR3 extends over 15 amino acids. CDR3 in amino acids: CASSLDGRESYEQYF. The CDR3 region has the DNA TGCGCCAGCAGCTTGGACGGCAGGGAATCCTACGAGCAGTACTTC.

This clone showed up just once. This sequence joins TRBV30 and TRBJ1-1; weak D call: TRBD1 (5 bases). Germline V gene data show CDR1 as GTSNPN and CDR2 as SVGIG (reference sequence). V dropped 0 bases and J dropped 3 bases, with 17 bases sitting between them. The CDR3 covers 16 residues. Here the CDR3 DNA reads TGTGCCTGGAGTGTATTTCGTTCAGGGCCCCACACTGAAGCTTTCTTT. Translated, it gives CAWSVFRSGPHTEAFF.

The chain employs TRBV19 and TRBJ2-3; 9 nucleotides match TRBD2. The V gene end was trimmed by 1 base and the J gene end by 2 bases; junction bases not matched to a gene: 4. The CDR3 extends over 16 amino acids. Germline V gene sequence: CDR1 LNHDA, CDR2 SQIVND (reference sequence). The CDR3 is CASSIVPSGNTDTQYF. CDR3 bases: TGTGCCAGTAGTATAGTCCCTAGCGGGAACACAGATACGCAGTATTTT.

This clone was detected only a few times. This sequence joins TRBV28 and TRBJ2-5; possible D gene TRBD1, 7 bases. The CDR3 contains 15 residues. Trimming shortened V by 7 bases and J by 1 base, and 16 bases separated the two germline ends. Germline V gene lookup returns CDR1 MDHEN and CDR2 SYDVKM. Written as DNA, the CDR3 is TGTGCCAGCACCGGTGACAGGGAGGCCCAAGAGACCCAGTACTTC. Its protein is CASTGDREAQETQYF.

The chain employs TRBV15 and TRBJ2-4; 11 positions agree with TRBD2. Looked up from germline, CDR1 is LNHNV and CDR2 is YYDKDF (reference sequence). This CDR3 comprises 15 residues. With 1 base clipped from V and 8 bases from J, the junction kept 4 bases outside the gene matches. The CDR3 sequence is CATSRGTSGSHIQYF. For the CDR3, the DNA is TGTGCCACCAGCAGAGGAACTAGCGGGAGCCACATTCAGTACTTC.

V gene TRBV2 combines with J gene TRBJ1-1, with D maybe TRBD1 (5 bases). Germline V gene sequence: CDR1 SNHLY, CDR2 FYNNEI. The ends were cut back, 8 bases at V and 4 bases at J, with 20 bases in the middle. This CDR3 comprises 15 residues. As DNA, the CDR3 is TGTGCCAGCGGGCACGACAGCTTCGTAGTCACTGAAGCTTTCTTT. This encodes CASGHDSFVVTEAFF.